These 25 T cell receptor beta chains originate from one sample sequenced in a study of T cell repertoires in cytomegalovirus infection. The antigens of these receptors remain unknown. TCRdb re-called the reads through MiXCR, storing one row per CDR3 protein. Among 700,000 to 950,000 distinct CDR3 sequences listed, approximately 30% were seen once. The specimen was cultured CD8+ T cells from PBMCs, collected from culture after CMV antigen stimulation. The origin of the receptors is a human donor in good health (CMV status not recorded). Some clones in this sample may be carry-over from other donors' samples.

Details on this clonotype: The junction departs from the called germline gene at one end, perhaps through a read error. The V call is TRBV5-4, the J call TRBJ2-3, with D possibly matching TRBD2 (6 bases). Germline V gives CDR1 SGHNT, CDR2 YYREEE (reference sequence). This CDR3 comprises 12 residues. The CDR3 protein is CASSPKWDWTFF. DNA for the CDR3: TGTGCCAGCAGCCCCAAATGGGACTGGACGTTCTTT.

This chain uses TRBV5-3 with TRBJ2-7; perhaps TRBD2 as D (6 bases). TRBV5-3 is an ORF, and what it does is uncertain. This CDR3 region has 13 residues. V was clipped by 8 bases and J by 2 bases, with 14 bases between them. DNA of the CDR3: TGTGCCAGCGGGGGTCGGGCGGCCTACGAGCAGTACTTC. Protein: CASGGRAAYEQYF.

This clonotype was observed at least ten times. The CDR3 loop reads CASSPRGAHSTDTQYF. The CDR3, as DNA: TGTGCCAGCAGCCCTAGGGGGGCACACAGCACAGATACGCAGTATTTT. The chain carries TRBV7-6 and TRBJ2-3, with D possibly being TRBD1 or TRBD2 (6 bases each). Germline CDR1 is SGHVS and CDR2 is FNYEAQ. Trimming stripped 5 bases from V and 0 bases from J, with 15 bases between. The CDR3 has 16 amino acids.

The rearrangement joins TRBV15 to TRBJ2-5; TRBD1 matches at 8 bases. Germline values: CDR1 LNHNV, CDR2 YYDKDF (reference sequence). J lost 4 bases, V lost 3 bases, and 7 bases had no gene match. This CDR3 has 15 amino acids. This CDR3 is CATSSRRGRTETQYF. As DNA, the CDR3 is TGTGCCACCAGCAGTCGCAGGGGGCGGACAGAGACCCAGTACTTC.

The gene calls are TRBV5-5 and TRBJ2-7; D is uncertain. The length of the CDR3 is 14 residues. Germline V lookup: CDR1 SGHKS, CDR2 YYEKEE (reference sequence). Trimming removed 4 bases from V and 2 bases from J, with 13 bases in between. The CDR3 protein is CASSPFRSTYEQYF. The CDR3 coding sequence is TGTGCCAGCAGCCCTTTTAGGTCCACCTACGAGCAGTACTTC. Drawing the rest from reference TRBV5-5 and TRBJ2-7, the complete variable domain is DAGVTQSPTHLIKTRGQQVTLRCSPISGHKSVSWYQQVLGQGPQFIFQYYEKEERGRGNFPDRFSARQFPNYSSELNVNALLLGDSALYLCASSPFRSTYEQYFGPGTRLTVT.

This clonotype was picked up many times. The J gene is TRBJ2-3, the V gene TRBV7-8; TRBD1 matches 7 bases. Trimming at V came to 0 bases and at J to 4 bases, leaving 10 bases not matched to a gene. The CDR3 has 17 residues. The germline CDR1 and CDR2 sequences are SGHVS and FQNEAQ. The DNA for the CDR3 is TGTGCCAGCAGCTTAGCGGGACAGAGGGCCCCCCCAGATACGCAGTATTTT. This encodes CASSLAGQRAPPDTQYF.

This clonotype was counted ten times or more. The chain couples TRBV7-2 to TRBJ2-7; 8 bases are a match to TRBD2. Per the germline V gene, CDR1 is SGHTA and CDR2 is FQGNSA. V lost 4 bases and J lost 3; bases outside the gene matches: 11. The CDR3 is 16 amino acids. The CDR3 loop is CASSSGLVSGYYEQYF. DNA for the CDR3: TGTGCCAGCAGCTCGGGACTAGTATCGGGCTACTACGAGCAGTACTTC.

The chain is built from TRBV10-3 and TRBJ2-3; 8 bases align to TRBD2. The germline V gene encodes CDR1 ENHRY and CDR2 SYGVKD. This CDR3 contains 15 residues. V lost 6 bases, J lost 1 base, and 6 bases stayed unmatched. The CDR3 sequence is CAIRQTSDRTDTQYF. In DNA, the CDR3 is TGTGCCATCAGACAGACTAGCGACCGCACAGATACGCAGTATTTT.

The CDR3 DNA is TGCAGCGGGACCGACAATGAGCAGTTCTTC. Its translation: CSGTDNEQFF. The chain couples TRBV29-1 to TRBJ2-1; D unclear. This CDR3 region has 10 residues. The germline V gene encodes CDR1 SQVTM and CDR2 ANQGSEA. V was trimmed by 7 bases and J by 5 bases, leaving 6 bases between them.

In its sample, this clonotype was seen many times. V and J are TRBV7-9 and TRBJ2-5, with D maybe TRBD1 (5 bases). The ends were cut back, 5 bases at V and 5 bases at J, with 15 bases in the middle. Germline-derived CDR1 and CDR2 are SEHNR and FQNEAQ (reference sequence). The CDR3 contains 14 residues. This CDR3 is CASSGRASGETQYF. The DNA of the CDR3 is TGTGCCAGCAGCGGACGGGCCTCAGGGGAGACCCAGTACTTC.

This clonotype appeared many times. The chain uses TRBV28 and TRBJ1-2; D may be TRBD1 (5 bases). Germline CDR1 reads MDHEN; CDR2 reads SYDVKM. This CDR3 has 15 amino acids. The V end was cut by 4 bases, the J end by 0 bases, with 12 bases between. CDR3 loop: CASSSRDGTNYGYTF. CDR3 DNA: TGTGCCAGCAGTTCCCGGGACGGAACTAACTATGGCTACACCTTC.

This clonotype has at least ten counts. The CDR3 DNA is TGTGCCAGCAGCCAACTAGCGGGGGGGCCTAATGAGCAGTTCTTC. This sequence encodes CASSQLAGGPNEQFF. The V gene is TRBV7-2, the J gene TRBJ2-1; TRBD2 matches at 13 bases. The junction had 5 bases not matched to a gene; V was cut back by 5 bases and J by 7 bases. The germline gives CDR1 SGHTA, CDR2 FQGNSA. The CDR3 sequence is 15 residues long. Together with reference TRBV7-2 and TRBJ2-1, the CDR3 gives the full variable domain: GAGVSQSPSNKVTEKGKDVELRCDPISGHTALYWYRQSLGQGLEFLIYFQGNSAPDKSGLPSDRFSAERTGGSVSTLTIQRTQQEDSAVYLCASSQLAGGPNEQFFGPGTRLTVL.

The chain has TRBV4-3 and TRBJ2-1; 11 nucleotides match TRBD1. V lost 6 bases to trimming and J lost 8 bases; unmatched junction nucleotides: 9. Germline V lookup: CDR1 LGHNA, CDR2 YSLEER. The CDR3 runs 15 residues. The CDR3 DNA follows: TGCGCCAGCAGACAGCCGGGACAGGGGGTTTATGAGCAGTTCTTC. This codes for CASRQPGQGVYEQFF.

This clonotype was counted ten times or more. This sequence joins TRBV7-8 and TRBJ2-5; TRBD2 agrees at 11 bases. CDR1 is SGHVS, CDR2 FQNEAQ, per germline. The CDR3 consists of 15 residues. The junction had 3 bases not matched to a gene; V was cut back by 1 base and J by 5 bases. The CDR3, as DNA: TGTGCCAGCAGCTTAGAACTAGCGGGGGTGGAGACCCAGTACTTC. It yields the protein CASSLELAGVETQYF.

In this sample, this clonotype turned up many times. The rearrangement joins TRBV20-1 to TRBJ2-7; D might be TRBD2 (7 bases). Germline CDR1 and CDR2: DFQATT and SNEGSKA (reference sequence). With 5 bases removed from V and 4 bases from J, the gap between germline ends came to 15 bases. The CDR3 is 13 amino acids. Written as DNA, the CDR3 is TGCAGTGCTCCATGGGGGGGCCAGTACGAGCAGTACTTC. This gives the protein CSAPWGGQYEQYF.

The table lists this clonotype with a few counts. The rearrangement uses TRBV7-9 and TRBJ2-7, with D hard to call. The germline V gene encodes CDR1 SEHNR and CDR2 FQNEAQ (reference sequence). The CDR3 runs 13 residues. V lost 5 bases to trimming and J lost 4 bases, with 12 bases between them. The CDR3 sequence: CASSPPTDYEQYF. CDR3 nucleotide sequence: TGTGCCAGCAGCCCCCCGACCGATTACGAGCAGTACTTC.

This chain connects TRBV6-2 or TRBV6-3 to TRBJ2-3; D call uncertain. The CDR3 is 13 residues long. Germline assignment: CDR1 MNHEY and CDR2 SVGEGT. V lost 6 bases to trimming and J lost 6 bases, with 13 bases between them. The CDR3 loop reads CASSTDLVDTQYF. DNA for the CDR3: TGTGCCAGCAGCACGGATTTGGTGGATACGCAGTATTTT.

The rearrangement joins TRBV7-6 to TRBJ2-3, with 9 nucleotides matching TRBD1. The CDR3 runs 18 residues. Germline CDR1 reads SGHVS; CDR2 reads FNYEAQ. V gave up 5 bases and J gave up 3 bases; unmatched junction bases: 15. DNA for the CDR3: TGTGCCAGCAGCCCGGACAGGGGATCCTCATTAAGGACAGATACGCAGTATTTT. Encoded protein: CASSPDRGSSLRTDTQYF.

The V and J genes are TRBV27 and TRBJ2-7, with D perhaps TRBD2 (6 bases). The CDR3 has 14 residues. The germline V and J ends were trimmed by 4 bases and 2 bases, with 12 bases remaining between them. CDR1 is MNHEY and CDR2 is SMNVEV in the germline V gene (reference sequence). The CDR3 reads CASSSRLGPYEQYV. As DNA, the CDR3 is TGTGCCAGCAGTTCCAGACTAGGCCCCTACGAGCAGTACGTC.

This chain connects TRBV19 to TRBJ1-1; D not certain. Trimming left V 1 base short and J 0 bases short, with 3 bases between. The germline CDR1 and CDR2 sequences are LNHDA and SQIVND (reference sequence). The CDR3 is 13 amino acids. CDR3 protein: CASSIALNTEAFF. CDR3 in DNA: TGTGCCAGTAGTATAGCCCTGAACACTGAAGCTTTCTTT. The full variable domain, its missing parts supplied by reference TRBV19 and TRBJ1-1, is DGGITQSPKYLFRKEGQNVTLSCEQNLNHDAMYWYRQDPGQGLRLIYYSQIVNDFQKGDIAEGYSVSREKKESFPLTVTSAQKNPTAFYLCASSIALNTEAFFGQGTRLTVV.

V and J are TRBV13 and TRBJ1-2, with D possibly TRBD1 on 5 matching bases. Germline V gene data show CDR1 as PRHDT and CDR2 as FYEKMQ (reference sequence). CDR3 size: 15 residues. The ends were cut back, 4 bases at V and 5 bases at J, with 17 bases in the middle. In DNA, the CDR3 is TGTGCCAGCAGCTCAGCAGGGCAATTTGTTTATGGCTACACCTTC. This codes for CASSSAGQFVYGYTF.

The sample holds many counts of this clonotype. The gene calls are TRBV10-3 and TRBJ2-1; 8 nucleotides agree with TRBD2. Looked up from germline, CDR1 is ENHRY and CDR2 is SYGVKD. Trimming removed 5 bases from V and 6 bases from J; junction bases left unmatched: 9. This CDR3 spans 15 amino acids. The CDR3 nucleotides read TGTGCCATCAGTTTCTCCCTGCGGGGGGCCAATGAGCAGTTCTTC. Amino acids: CAISFSLRGANEQFF.

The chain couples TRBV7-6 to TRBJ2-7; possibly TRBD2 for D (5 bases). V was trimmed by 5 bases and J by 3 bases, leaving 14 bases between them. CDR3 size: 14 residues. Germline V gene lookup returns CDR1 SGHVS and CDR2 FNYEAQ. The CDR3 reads CASSVRDAFYEQYF. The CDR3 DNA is TGTGCCAGCAGCGTCCGGGATGCTTTCTACGAGCAGTACTTC.

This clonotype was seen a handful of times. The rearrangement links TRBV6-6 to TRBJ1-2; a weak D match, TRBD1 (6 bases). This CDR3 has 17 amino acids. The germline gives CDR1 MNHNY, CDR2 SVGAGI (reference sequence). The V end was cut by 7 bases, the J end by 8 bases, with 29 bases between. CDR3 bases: TGTGCCAGCACTGAATCAGGGGCGCCACTTGCCTCGGGCGGCTACACCTTC. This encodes CASTESGAPLASGGYTF.

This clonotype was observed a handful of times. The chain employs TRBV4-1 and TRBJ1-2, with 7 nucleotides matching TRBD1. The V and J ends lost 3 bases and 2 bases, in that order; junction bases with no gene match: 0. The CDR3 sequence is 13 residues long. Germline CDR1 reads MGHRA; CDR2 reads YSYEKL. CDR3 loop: CASSQTGNYGYTF. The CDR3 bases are TGCGCCAGCAGCCAGACAGGGAACTATGGCTACACCTTC.